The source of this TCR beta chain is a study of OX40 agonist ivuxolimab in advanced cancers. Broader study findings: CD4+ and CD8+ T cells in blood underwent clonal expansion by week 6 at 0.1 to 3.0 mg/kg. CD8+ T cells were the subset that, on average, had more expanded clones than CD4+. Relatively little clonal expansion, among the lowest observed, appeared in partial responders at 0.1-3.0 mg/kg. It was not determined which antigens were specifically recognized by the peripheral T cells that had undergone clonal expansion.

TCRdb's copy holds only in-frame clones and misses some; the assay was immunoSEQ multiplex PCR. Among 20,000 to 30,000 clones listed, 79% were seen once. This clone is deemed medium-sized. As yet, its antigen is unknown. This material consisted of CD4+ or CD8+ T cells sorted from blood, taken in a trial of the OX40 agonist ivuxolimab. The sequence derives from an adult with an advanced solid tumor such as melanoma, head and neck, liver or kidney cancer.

CDR3: CASSYRTSYEQYF. CDR3 DNA sequence: TGTGCCAGCAGTTACAGGACCTCCTACGAGCAGTACTTC. This chain links TRBV6-5 with TRBJ2-7; no definite D call. V was trimmed by 2 bases and J by 0 bases, leaving 5 bases between them. CDR1 and CDR2 from the germline V gene are MNHEY and SVGAGI. This CDR3 region has 13 residues.